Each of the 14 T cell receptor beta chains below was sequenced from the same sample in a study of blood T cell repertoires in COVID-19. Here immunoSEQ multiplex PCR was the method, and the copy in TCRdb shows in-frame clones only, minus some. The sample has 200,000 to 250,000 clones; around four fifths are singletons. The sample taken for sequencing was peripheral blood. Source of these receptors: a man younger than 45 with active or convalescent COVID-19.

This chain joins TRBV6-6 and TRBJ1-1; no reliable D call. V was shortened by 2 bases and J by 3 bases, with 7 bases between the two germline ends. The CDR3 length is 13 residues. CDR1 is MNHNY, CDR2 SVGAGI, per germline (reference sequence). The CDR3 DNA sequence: TGTGCCAGCAGTTACAAGAGAGACACTGAAGCTTTCTTT. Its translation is CASSYKRDTEAFF.

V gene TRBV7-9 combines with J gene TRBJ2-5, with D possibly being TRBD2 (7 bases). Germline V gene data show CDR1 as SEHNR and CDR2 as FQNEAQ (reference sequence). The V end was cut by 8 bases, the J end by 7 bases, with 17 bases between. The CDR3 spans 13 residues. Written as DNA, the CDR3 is TGTGCCAGCGGGGGGGCTCATTTGGGGACCCAGTACTTC. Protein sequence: CASGGAHLGTQYF.

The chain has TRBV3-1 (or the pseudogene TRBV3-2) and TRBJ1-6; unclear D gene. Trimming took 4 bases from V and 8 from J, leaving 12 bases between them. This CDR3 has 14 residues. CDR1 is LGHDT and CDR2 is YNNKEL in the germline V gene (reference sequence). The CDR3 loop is CASSPTVRDSPLHF. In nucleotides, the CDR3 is TGTGCCAGCAGCCCAACCGTTAGAGATTCACCCCTCCACTTT.

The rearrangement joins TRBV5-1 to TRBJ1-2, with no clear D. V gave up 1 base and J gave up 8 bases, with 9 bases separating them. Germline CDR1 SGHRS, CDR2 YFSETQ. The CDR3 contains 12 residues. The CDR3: CASSLRDSGYTF. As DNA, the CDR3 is TGCGCCAGCAGCTTGCGGGATTCGGGCTACACCTTC.

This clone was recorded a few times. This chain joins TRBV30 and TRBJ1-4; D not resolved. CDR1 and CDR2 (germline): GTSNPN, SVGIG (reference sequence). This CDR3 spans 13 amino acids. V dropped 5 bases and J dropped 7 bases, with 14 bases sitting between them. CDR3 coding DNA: TGTGCCTGGGACCTTCATCGGGGTGAAAAACTGTTTTTT. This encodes CAWDLHRGEKLFF. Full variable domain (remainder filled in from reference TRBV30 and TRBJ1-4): SQTIHQWPATLVQPVGSPLSLECTVEGTSNPNLYWYRQAAGRGLQLLFYSVGIGQISSEVPQNLSASRPQDRQFILSSKKLLLSDSGFYLCAWDLHRGEKLFFGSGTQLSVL.

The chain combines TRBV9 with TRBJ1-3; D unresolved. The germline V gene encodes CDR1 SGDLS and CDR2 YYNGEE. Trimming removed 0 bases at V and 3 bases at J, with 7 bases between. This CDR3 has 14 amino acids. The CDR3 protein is CASSVAGDGNTIYF. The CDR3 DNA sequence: TGTGCCAGCAGCGTAGCCGGAGATGGAAACACCATATATTTT. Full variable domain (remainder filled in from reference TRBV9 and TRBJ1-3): DSGVTQTPKHLITATGQRVTLRCSPRSGDLSVYWYQQSLDQGLQFLIQYYNGEERAKGNILERFSAQQFPDLHSELNLSSLELGDSALYFCASSVAGDGNTIYFGEGSWLTVV.

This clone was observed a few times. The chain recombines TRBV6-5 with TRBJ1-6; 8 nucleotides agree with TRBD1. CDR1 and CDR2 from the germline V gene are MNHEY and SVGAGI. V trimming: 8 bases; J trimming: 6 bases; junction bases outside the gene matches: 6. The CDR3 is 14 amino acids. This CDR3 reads CASRLTGANSPLHF. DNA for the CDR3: TGTGCCAGCCGTTTGACAGGGGCTAATTCACCCCTCCACTTT.

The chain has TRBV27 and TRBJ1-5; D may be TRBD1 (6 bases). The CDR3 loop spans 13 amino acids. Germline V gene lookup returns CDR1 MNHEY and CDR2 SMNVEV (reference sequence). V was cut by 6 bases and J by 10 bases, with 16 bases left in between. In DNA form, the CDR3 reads TGTGCCAGCAGCGGGACAATAATCAGCCCCCAGCATTTT. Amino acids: CASSGTIISPQHF.

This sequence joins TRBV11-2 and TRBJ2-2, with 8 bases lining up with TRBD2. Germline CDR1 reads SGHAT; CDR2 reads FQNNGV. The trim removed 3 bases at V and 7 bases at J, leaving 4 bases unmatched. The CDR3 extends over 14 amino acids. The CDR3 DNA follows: TGTGCCAGCAGCTTCCGGGGGGGCGGCGGGGAGCTGTTTTTT. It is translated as CASSFRGGGGELFF. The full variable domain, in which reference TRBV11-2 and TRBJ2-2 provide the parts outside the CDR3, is EAGVAQSPRYKIIEKRQSVAFWCNPISGHATLYWYQQILGQGPKLLIQFQNNGVVDDSQLPKDRFSAERLKGVDSTLKIQPAKLEDSAVYLCASSFRGGGGELFFGEGSRLTVL.

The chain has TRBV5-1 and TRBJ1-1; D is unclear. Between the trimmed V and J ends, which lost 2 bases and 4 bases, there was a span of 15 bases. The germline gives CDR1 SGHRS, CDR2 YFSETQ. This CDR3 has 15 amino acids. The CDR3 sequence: CASSLPGASSTEAFF. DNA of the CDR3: TGCGCCAGCAGCTTACCGGGTGCCTCGAGCACTGAAGCTTTCTTT.

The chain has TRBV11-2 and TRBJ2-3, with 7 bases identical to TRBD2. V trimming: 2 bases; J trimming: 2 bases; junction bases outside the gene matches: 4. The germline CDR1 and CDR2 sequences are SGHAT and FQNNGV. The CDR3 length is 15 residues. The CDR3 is CASSLRRGDTDTQYF. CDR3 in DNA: TGTGCCAGCAGCTTACGCCGGGGGGACACAGATACGCAGTATTTT.

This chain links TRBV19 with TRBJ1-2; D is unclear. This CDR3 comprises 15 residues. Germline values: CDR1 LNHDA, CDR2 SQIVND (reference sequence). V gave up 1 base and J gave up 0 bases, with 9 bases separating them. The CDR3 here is CASSIAAGTNYGYTF. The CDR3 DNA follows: TGTGCCAGTAGTATAGCGGCCGGGACTAACTATGGCTACACCTTC.

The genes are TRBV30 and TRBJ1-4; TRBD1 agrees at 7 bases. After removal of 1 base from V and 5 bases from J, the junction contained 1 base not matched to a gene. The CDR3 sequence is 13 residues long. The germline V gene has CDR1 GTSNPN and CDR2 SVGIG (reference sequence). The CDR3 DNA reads TGTGCCTGGAGTGAGACAGGGAATGAAAAACTGTTTTTT. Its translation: CAWSETGNEKLFF. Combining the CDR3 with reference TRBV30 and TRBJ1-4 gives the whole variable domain SQTIHQWPATLVQPVGSPLSLECTVEGTSNPNLYWYRQAAGRGLQLLFYSVGIGQISSEVPQNLSASRPQDRQFILSSKKLLLSDSGFYLCAWSETGNEKLFFGSGTQLSVL.

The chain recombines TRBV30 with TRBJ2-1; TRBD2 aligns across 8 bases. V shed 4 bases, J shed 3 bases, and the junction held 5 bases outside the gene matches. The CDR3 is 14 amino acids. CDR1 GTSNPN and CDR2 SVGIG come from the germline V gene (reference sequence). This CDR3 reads CAWTNGRVYNEQFF. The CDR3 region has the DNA TGTGCCTGGACTAACGGGAGGGTCTACAATGAGCAGTTCTTC.